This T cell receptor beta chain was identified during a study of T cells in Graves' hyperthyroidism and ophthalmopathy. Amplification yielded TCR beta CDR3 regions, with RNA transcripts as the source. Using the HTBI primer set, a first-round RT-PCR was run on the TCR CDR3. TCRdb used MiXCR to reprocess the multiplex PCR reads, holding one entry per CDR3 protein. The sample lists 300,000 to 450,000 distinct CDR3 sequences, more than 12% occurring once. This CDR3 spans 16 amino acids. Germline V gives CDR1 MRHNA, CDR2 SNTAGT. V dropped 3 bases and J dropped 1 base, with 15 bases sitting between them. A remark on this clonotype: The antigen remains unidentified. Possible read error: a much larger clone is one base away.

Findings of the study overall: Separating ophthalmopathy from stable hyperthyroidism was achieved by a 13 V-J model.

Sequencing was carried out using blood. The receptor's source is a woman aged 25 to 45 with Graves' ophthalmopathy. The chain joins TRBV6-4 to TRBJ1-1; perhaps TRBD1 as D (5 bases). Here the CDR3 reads CASSELETVTNTEAFF. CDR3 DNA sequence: TGTGCCAGCAGTGAGCTCGAGACAGTAACGAACACTGAAGCTTTCTTT.